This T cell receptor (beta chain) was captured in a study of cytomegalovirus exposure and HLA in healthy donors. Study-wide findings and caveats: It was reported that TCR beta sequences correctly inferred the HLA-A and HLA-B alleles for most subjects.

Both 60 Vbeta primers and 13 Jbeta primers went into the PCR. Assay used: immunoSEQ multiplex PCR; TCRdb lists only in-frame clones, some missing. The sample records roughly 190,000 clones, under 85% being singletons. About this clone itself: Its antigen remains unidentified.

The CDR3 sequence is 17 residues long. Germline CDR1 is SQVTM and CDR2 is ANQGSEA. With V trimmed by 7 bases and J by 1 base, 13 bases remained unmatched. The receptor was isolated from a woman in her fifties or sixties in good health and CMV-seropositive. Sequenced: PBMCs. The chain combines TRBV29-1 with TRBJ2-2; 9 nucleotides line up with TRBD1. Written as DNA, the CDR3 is TGCAGCGGGAAAAGAGGACAGGGGTTCGGGAACACCGGGGAGCTGTTTTTT. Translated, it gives CSGKRGQGFGNTGELFF.